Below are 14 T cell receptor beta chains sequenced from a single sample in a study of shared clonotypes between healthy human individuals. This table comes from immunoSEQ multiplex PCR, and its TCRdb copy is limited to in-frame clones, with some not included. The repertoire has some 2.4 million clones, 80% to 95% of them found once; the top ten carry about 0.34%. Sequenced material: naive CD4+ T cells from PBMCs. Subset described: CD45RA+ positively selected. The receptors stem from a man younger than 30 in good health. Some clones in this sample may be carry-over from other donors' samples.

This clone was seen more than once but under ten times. The CDR3 protein is CAIPEGGYTF. The DNA for the CDR3 is TGTGCCATCCCTGAGGGGGGCTACACCTTC. This chain connects TRBV28 to TRBJ1-2; D perhaps matches TRBD1 (5 bases). Germline lookup yields CDR1 MDHEN and CDR2 SYDVKM. The germline V and J ends were trimmed by 10 bases and 8 bases, with 11 bases remaining between them. The CDR3 is made up of 10 amino acids.

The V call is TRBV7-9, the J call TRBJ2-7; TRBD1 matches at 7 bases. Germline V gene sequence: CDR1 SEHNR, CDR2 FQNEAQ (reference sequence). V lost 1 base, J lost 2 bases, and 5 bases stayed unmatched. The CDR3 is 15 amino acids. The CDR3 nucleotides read TGTGCCAGCAGCTTAGAGGGGGCGCGGACCTACGAGCAGTACTTC. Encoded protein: CASSLEGARTYEQYF.

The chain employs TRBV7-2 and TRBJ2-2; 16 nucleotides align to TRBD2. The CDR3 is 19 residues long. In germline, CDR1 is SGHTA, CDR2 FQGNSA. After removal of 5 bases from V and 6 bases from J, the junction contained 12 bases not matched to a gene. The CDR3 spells CASSTRVGTSGRAAGELFF. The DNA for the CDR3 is TGTGCCAGCAGCACCCGGGTCGGGACTAGCGGGAGGGCCGCCGGGGAGCTGTTTTTT.

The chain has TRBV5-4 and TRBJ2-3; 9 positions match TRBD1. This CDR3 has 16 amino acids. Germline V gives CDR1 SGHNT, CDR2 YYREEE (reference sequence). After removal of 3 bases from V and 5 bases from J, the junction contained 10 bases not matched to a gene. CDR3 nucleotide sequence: TGTGCCAGCAGCTCCTACCTGGACAGGGGAGGAGATACGCAGTATTTT. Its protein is CASSSYLDRGGDTQYF.

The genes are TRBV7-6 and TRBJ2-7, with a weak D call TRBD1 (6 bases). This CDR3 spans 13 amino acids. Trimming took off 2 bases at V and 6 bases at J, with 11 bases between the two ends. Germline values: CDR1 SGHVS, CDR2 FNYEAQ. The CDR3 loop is CASSLRTDREQYF. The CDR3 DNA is TGTGCCAGCAGCTTACGGACAGATCGCGAGCAGTACTTC.

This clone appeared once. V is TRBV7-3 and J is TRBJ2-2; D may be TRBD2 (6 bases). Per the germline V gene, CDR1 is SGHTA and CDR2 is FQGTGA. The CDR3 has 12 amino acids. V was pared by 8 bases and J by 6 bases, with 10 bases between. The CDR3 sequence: CASSSGAGELFF. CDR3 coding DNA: TGTGCCAGCTCTTCGGGAGCCGGGGAGCTGTTTTTT.

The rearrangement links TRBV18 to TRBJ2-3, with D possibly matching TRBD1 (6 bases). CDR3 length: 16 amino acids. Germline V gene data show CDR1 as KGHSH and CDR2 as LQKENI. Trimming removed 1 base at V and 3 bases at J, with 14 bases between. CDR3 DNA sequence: TGTGCCAGCTCACCACAAAACGACAGGCGGACAGATACGCAGTATTTT. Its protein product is CASSPQNDRRTDTQYF.

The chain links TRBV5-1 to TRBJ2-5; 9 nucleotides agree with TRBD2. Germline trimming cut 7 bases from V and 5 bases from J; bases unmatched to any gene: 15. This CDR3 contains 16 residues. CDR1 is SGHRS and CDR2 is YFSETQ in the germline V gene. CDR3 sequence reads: CASGRTVAGDWETQYF. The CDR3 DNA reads TGCGCCAGCGGACGAACCGTAGCGGGAGACTGGGAGACCCAGTACTTC.

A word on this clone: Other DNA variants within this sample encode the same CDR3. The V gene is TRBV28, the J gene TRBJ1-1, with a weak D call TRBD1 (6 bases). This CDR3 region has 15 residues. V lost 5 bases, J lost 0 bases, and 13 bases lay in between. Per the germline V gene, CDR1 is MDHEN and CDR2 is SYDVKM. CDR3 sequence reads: CASSLWGRLNTEAFF. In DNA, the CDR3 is TGTGCCAGCAGTCTTTGGGGGCGCCTGAACACTGAAGCTTTCTTT. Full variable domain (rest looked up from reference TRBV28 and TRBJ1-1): DVKVTQSSRYLVKRTGEKVFLECVQDMDHENMFWYRQDPGLGLRLIYFSYDVKMKEKGDIPEGYSVSREKKERFSLILESASTNQTSMYLCASSLWGRLNTEAFFGQGTRLTVV.

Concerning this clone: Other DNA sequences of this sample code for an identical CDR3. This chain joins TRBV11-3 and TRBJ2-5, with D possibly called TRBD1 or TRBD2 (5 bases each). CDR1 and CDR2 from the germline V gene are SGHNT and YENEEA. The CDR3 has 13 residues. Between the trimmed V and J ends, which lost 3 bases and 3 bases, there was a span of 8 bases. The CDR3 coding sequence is TGTGCCAGCAGCTTGGGGGTGGAAGAGACCCAGTACTTC. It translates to CASSLGVEETQYF.

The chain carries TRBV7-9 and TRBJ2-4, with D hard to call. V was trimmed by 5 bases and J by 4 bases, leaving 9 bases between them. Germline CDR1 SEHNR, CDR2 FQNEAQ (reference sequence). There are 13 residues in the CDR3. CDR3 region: CASSLDLKNIQYF. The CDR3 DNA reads TGTGCCAGCAGCCTGGACCTTAAAAACATTCAGTACTTC.

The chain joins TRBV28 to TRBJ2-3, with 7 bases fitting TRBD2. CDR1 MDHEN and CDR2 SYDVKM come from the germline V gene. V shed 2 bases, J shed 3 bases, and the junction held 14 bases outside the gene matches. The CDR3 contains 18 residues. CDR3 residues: CASSLGGGFLAWTDTQYF. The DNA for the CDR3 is TGTGCCAGCAGTTTAGGGGGAGGGTTCCTAGCGTGGACAGATACGCAGTATTTT.

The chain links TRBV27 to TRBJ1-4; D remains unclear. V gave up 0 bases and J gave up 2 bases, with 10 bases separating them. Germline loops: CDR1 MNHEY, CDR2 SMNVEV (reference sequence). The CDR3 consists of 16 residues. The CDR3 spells CASSLSNQRTNEKLFF. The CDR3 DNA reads TGTGCCAGCAGTTTATCGAATCAGCGCACTAATGAAAAACTGTTTTTT.

CDR3 sequence reads: CASSTRSGPGREKLFF. As DNA, the CDR3 is TGTGCCAGCAGTACACGCTCCGGGCCCGGTCGGGAAAAACTGTTTTTT. V gene TRBV27 combines with J gene TRBJ1-4; D is uncertain. The germline V and J ends were trimmed by 5 bases and 8 bases, with 21 bases remaining between them. The germline V gene encodes CDR1 MNHEY and CDR2 SMNVEV (reference sequence). This CDR3 contains 16 residues. The full variable domain, in which reference TRBV27 and TRBJ1-4 provide the parts outside the CDR3, is EAQVTQNPRYLITVTGKKLTVTCSQNMNHEYMSWYRQDPGLGLRQIYYSMNVEVTDKGDVPEGYKVSRKEKRNFPLILESPSPNQTSLYFCASSTRSGPGREKLFFGSGTQLSVL.